Shown below are 13 T cell receptor beta chains from a single sample sequenced in a study of shared clonotypes between healthy human individuals. The data were produced by immunoSEQ multiplex PCR, yet TCRdb's version contains in-frame clones alone and is incomplete. The profile shows around 1.9 million clones, approximately 94% of them singletons. Naive CD8 cells, CD45RO-negative and positively selected for CCR7, excluded terminally differentiated effector memory CD45RA+ cells. The sequencing sample was made of naive CD8+ T cells from PBMCs. These receptors all stem from a man younger than 30 in good health. Some clones in this sample may be carry-over from other donors' samples.

Turning to this clone: The sample has other DNA sequences that encode this CDR3 too. The chain uses TRBV7-9 and TRBJ2-7; possibly TRBD2 for D (5 bases). The germline V gene encodes CDR1 SEHNR and CDR2 FQNEAQ (reference sequence). The CDR3 consists of 13 residues. V lost 3 bases and J lost 3, with 9 bases in between. The DNA of the CDR3 is TGTGCCAGCAGCTTGGGCGGACTCTACGAGCAGTACTTC. Residues: CASSLGGLYEQYF.

V gene TRBV4-1 combines with J gene TRBJ2-7; D remains ambiguous. CDR1 and CDR2 from the germline V gene are MGHRA and YSYEKL. With 0 bases removed from V and 6 bases from J, the gap between germline ends came to 12 bases. CDR3 length equals 14 residues. The CDR3 nucleotides read TGCGCCAGCAGCCAAGAGGTGGTAGTCTTCGAGCAGTACTTC. Protein sequence: CASSQEVVVFEQYF.

V gene TRBV4-1 combines with J gene TRBJ2-7, with D uncertain. The V gene's germline CDR1 is MGHRA and CDR2 YSYEKL. The ends were cut back, 2 bases at V and 3 bases at J, with 17 bases in the middle. CDR3 length: 16 residues. The CDR3 loop reads CASSQSPRTAFYEQYF. Here the CDR3 DNA reads TGCGCCAGCAGCCAAAGCCCTAGAACCGCTTTCTACGAGCAGTACTTC.

There are a few counts of this clone. The chain has TRBV4-2 and TRBJ1-1; D perhaps matches TRBD1 (6 bases). V was pared by 4 bases and J by 3 bases, with 12 bases between. The CDR3 is 14 residues long. Germline V lookup: CDR1 LGHNA, CDR2 YNFKEQ. The CDR3 sequence is CASSRLEGDTEAFF. The CDR3 DNA follows: TGTGCCAGCAGCCGTTTGGAGGGGGACACTGAAGCTTTCTTT.

This sequence joins TRBV4-3 and TRBJ2-5; 7 nucleotides agree with TRBD2. Germline trimming cut 4 bases from V and 5 bases from J; bases unmatched to any gene: 16. The germline V gene encodes CDR1 LGHNA and CDR2 YSLEER. This CDR3 spans 17 amino acids. DNA of the CDR3: TGCGCCAGCAGCCCCCTAGGGGAGGGATCAAGGTCGGAGACCCAGTACTTC. Its protein product is CASSPLGEGSRSETQYF.

The V gene is TRBV7-8, the J gene TRBJ1-1; no reliable D call. Germline V lookup: CDR1 SGHVS, CDR2 FQNEAQ. The CDR3 covers 12 residues. Trimming stripped 5 bases from V and 8 bases from J, with 12 bases between. Written as DNA, the CDR3 is TGTGCCAGCAGCCCCCGACGCGACGAAGCTTTCTTT. It yields the protein CASSPRRDEAFF.

Note on this clone: Other DNA sequences in this specimen translate into the identical CDR3. The rearrangement joins TRBV4-2 to TRBJ2-7, with 8 nucleotides matching TRBD2. The CDR3 is 15 residues long. The germline V gene has CDR1 LGHNA and CDR2 YNFKEQ. Trimming cost V 0 bases and J 1 base; bases outside gene matches: 2. The CDR3 here is CASSQETSGSYEQYF. The CDR3 DNA sequence: TGTGCCAGCAGCCAAGAAACTAGCGGATCCTACGAGCAGTACTTC.

This clone has just a few counts. The rearrangement joins TRBV19 to TRBJ2-2; D is uncertain. The length of the CDR3 is 15 residues. CDR1 is LNHDA and CDR2 is SQIVND in the germline V gene (reference sequence). Trimming stripped 3 bases from V and 2 bases from J, with 10 bases between. CDR3 loop: CASSIGKDNTGELFF. The CDR3 DNA follows: TGTGCCAGTAGTATTGGAAAGGATAACACCGGGGAGCTGTTTTTT.

The rearrangement joins TRBV4-3 to TRBJ2-1; D remains unclear. The CDR3 extends over 14 amino acids. V was cut by 3 bases and J by 2 bases, with 8 bases left in between. Germline V CDR1 and CDR2: LGHNA, YSLEER. The CDR3: CASSHPGTYNEQFF. CDR3 DNA: TGCGCCAGCAGCCATCCCGGAACCTACAATGAGCAGTTCTTC.

This sequence joins TRBV28 and TRBJ1-5; 7 nucleotides match TRBD1. CDR3 size: 15 residues. The germline V gene encodes CDR1 MDHEN and CDR2 SYDVKM. Trimming at V came to 4 bases and at J to 7 bases, leaving 10 bases not matched to a gene. The DNA for the CDR3 is TGTGCCAGCAGTTCCCAGGACAGGCTTAGGCAGCCCCAGCATTTT. Translating it yields CASSSQDRLRQPQHF.

Concerning this clone itself: The same CDR3 also results from other DNA sequences found in this sample. The chain has TRBV7-9 and TRBJ1-1; no clear D gene. Germline-derived CDR1 and CDR2 are SEHNR and FQNEAQ (reference sequence). Trimming took off 0 bases at V and 6 bases at J, with 5 bases between the two ends. This CDR3 has 12 residues. In nucleotides, the CDR3 is TGTGCCAGCAGCTTAGCGCTTTCTGAAGCTTTCTTT. Protein sequence: CASSLALSEAFF.

The genes are TRBV5-8 and TRBJ2-3; tentative D call: TRBD1 (7 bases). Trimming removed 2 bases from V and 6 bases from J, with 13 bases in between. CDR1 and CDR2 (germline): SGHTS, YDEGEE. The CDR3 spans 14 residues. The CDR3 DNA reads as TGTGCCAGCAGCTTAACAGGGGAGGAGGATACGCAGTATTTT. It translates to CASSLTGEEDTQYF.

V usage is TRBV28 and J usage is TRBJ2-7; either TRBD1 or TRBD2 may fit D (6 bases each). This CDR3 contains 14 residues. Trimming left V 6 bases short and J 3 bases short, with 15 bases between. The germline gives CDR1 MDHEN, CDR2 SYDVKM. The CDR3 sequence: CASRGGDEVYEQYF. The CDR3 DNA follows: TGTGCCAGCAGGGGGGGCGATGAGGTCTACGAGCAGTACTTC.